A selection of T cell receptor beta chains follows, all from one sample in a study of post-analysis software for immune sequencing data. TCRdb re-analysed the PCR reads in MiXCR, keeping a single row per CDR3 protein. The table shows roughly 700,000 distinct CDR3 sequences, with 25% to 30% occurring only once. Source material: blood. The receptors come from a girl aged 5-17 years with multiple sclerosis. Each CDR3 is given with its conserved first and last residue. The order of the fields is V gene, D gene, clone size, J gene, CDR3 protein, CDR3 DNA. The D gene is left open where the match is weak. Size is stated for part of the rows, as once, few or many counts, or as a class when the clone is expanded.

TRBV27	.	.	TRBJ1-2	CASSSLVQGGSYGYTF	TGTGCCAGCAGTTCCCTAGTACAGGGCGGTAGCTATGGCTACACCTTC
TRBV6-6	.	.	TRBJ2-1	CASSYRDRYNEQFF	TGTGCCAGCAGTTACAGGGACCGATACAATGAGCAGTTCTTC
TRBV28	.	.	TRBJ2-1	CASTGPSYNEQFF	TGTGCCAGCACTGGGCCCTCCTACAATGAGCAGTTCTTC
TRBV18	TRBD1	many	TRBJ2-5	CASSQGQARETQYF	TGTGCCAGCTCACAAGGACAGGCCAGGGAGACCCAGTACTTC
TRBV5-1	.	few	TRBJ2-1	CASSLGGRNSYNEQFF	TGCGCCAGCAGCTTGGGTGGGAGGAACTCCTACAATGAGCAGTTCTTC
TRBV27	.	.	TRBJ1-5	CASSSLRDTLAGNQPQHF	TGTGCCAGCAGTTCCCTCCGGGACACCCTTGCGGGCAATCAGCCCCAGCATTTT
TRBV6-5	.	.	TRBJ2-5	CASSQQAKQYF	TGTGCCAGCAGTCAACAGGCAAAGCAGTACTTC
TRBV6-6	TRBD1	few	TRBJ1-6	CASTGTGRSPLHF	TGTGCCAGCACCGGGACAGGGCGCTCACCCCTCCACTTT
TRBV20-1	.	few	TRBJ1-5	CSARQGIGNQPQHF	TGCAGTGCTCGCCAGGGGATCGGTAATCAGCCCCAGCATTTT
TRBV2	TRBD1	few	TRBJ2-7	CASMGQAGEQYF	TGTGCCAGCATGGGACAGGCAGGCGAGCAGTACTTC
TRBV29-1	.	many	TRBJ2-6	CSVGSGSGANVLTF	TGCAGCGTTGGATCGGGTTCTGGGGCCAACGTCCTGACTTTC
TRBV12-3/TRBV12-4	.	many	TRBJ2-3	CASSLALGEVTDTQYF	TGTGCCAGCAGTTTAGCCCTAGGGGAGGTCACAGATACGCAGTATTTT
TRBV5-1	TRBD1	.	TRBJ1-1	CASSRLPRQGGTEAFF	TGCGCCAGCAGCCGACTCCCCCGACAGGGAGGAACTGAAGCTTTCTTT
TRBV29-1	TRBD1	.	TRBJ2-5	CSVWDRGLMETQYF	TGCAGCGTCTGGGACAGGGGGCTGATGGAGACCCAGTACTTC
TRBV6-5	.	.	TRBJ2-1	CASSYSKSQAPIQETQFF	TGTGCCAGCAGTTACTCGAAGTCCCAAGCCCCGATTCAAGAGACCCAGTTCTTC
TRBV28	.	few	TRBJ1-6	CASKEPADSSYNSPLHF	TGTGCCAGCAAAGAACCTGCGGACAGCTCCTATAATTCACCCCTCCACTTT
TRBV4-1	.	few	TRBJ2-1	CASSSRLALGNEQFF	TGCGCCAGCAGCTCGCGGCTAGCGTTGGGCAATGAGCAGTTCTTC
TRBV6-5	.	.	TRBJ1-1	CASSYFRVDTEAFF	TGTGCCAGCAGTTATTTCAGGGTTGACACTGAAGCTTTCTTT
TRBV28	.	few	TRBJ2-1	CASSFSYEQFF	TGTGCCAGCAGTTTTAGCTATGAGCAGTTCTTC
TRBV20-1	.	few	TRBJ1-5	CSASPPGAVRNQPQHF	TGCAGTGCTAGTCCCCCGGGTGCGGTCCGTAATCAGCCCCAGCATTTT
TRBV13	.	many	TRBJ2-1	CASSPPIGEQFF	TGTGCCAGCAGCCCGCCCATTGGTGAGCAGTTCTTC
TRBV6-1	TRBD2	.	TRBJ2-3	CASRAWTSGAELTDTQYF	TGTGCCAGCAGAGCATGGACTAGCGGGGCCGAACTTACAGATACGCAGTATTTT
TRBV5-1	.	.	TRBJ2-5	CASSLGLGGGVLETQYF	TGCGCCAGCAGCCTGGGACTTGGGGGAGGCGTGCTGGAGACCCAGTACTTC
TRBV5-1	.	few	TRBJ2-4	CASSSGGGRAKNIQYF	TGCGCCAGCAGCTCCGGGGGCGGTCGAGCCAAAAACATTCAGTACTTC
TRBV6-4	TRBD2	.	TRBJ2-1	CASSELAGYNEQFF	TGTGCCAGCAGTGAGCTAGCGGGGTACAATGAGCAGTTCTTC
TRBV2	TRBD2	few	TRBJ2-1	CASTRLATDHNEQFF	TGTGCCAGCACTAGACTAGCGACTGACCACAATGAGCAGTTCTTC
TRBV29-1	.	.	TRBJ1-5	CSVGDSDSNQPQHF	TGCAGCGTCGGAGACTCCGATAGCAATCAGCCCCAGCATTTT
TRBV5-1	TRBD1	few	TRBJ1-1	CASSPTGQGNTEAFF	TGCGCCAGCAGCCCTACCGGACAGGGGAACACTGAAGCTTTCTTT
TRBV24-1	.	few	TRBJ2-6	CATSGTGTGANVLTF	TGTGCCACCAGTGGCACAGGGACTGGGGCCAACGTCCTGACTTTC
TRBV14	.	.	TRBJ2-2	CASSQVRVLRNTGELFF	TGTGCCAGCAGCCAAGTTCGTGTCCTAAGGAACACCGGGGAGCTGTTTTTT
TRBV7-2	.	.	TRBJ2-3	CASSLAGRQLSTDTQYF	TGTGCCAGCAGCTTAGCGGGGCGGCAACTTAGCACAGATACGCAGTATTTT
TRBV4-3	.	few	TRBJ1-6	CASSQKVQPPLHF	TGCGCCAGCAGCCAAAAAGTGCAACCGCCCCTCCACTTT
TRBV7-2	.	few	TRBJ2-7	CASSAGSIFYEQYF	TGTGCCAGCAGCGCCGGTTCTATCTTCTACGAGCAGTACTTC
TRBV9	.	.	TRBJ1-6	CASSARQDGGSPLHF	TGTGCCAGCAGCGCCCGACAGGACGGGGGATCACCCCTCCACTTT
TRBV28	.	few	TRBJ1-4	CASSLGLGSGGLFF	TGTGCCAGCAGTTTGGGCCTCGGGAGCGGCGGACTGTTTTTT
TRBV2	.	few	TRBJ1-2	CASSSGAPGGGYTF	TGTGCCAGCAGCTCGGGGGCGCCGGGAGGGGGCTACACCTTC
TRBV2	.	few	TRBJ2-5	CASTPPSETQYF	TGTGCCAGCACCCCGCCGAGTGAGACCCAGTACTTC
TRBV7-2	TRBD1	.	TRBJ1-1	CASTQGAPEAFF	TGTGCCAGCACACAGGGGGCCCCTGAAGCTTTCTTT
TRBV20-1	.	.	TRBJ1-5	CSARGVGTIGPQHF	TGCAGTGCTAGAGGAGTCGGGACAATAGGGCCCCAGCATTTT
TRBV7-9	.	.	TRBJ1-1	CASSSLRVNTEAFF	TGTGCCAGCAGCTCGCTCAGGGTGAACACTGAAGCTTTCTTT
TRBV6-6	.	many	TRBJ2-1	CASRTSAEIEQFF	TGTGCCAGCAGGACCTCGGCTGAGATTGAGCAGTTCTTC
TRBV27	.	.	TRBJ1-5	CASRSSRNQPQHF	TGTGCCAGCCGGAGCAGCCGCAATCAGCCCCAGCATTTT
TRBV6-5	.	few	TRBJ1-1	CAASKGGLRTEAFF	TGTGCCGCCTCAAAAGGGGGATTGAGGACTGAAGCTTTCTTT
TRBV6-2/TRBV6-3	TRBD2	few	TRBJ2-3	CASLSQRGYSSTDTQYF	TGTGCCAGCCTGTCCCAGCGGGGCTATTCTAGCACAGATACGCAGTATTTT
TRBV2	.	.	TRBJ2-5	CASTAGIDWYF	TGTGCCAGCACGGCGGGGATAGACTGGTACTTC
TRBV5-1	.	few	TRBJ2-3	CASSLGGDLSTDTQYF	TGCGCCAGCAGCTTGGGGGGGGACCTGAGCACGGATACGCAGTATTTT
TRBV7-2	TRBD1	few	TRBJ1-2	CASSLGWGQGDGYTF	TGTGCCAGCAGCTTAGGTTGGGGACAGGGCGATGGCTACACCTTC
TRBV6-1	TRBD2	few	TRBJ2-7	CASSAPSGAHTAYEQYF	TGTGCCAGCAGTGCACCTAGCGGGGCTCATACCGCCTACGAGCAGTACTTC
TRBV28	TRBD2	few	TRBJ2-7	CASNRRGGEQYF	TGTGCCAGCAATCGCCGGGGGGGCGAGCAGTACTTC
TRBV2	.	few	TRBJ1-2	CASSGESPGLDYGYTF	TGTGCCAGCAGTGGAGAGAGCCCGGGACTCGACTATGGCTACACCTTC
TRBV27	.	.	TRBJ1-4	CASSFAPDEKLFF	TGTGCCAGCAGCTTTGCCCCGGATGAAAAACTGTTTTTT
TRBV5-1	.	.	TRBJ2-1	CASGRGGFGEQFF	TGCGCCAGCGGACGAGGGGGTTTTGGTGAGCAGTTCTTC
TRBV5-1	.	few	TRBJ2-1	CASSLVRENEQFF	TGCGCCAGCAGCTTGGTCAGGGAAAATGAGCAGTTCTTC
TRBV12-3/TRBV12-4	.	few	TRBJ1-1	CASSSGGGRAFF	TGTGCCAGCAGTAGCGGAGGGGGGAGGGCTTTCTTT
TRBV20-1	TRBD1	.	TRBJ1-2	CSARDRDRGESGYTF	TGCAGTGCTAGAGATCGGGACAGGGGCGAGAGTGGCTACACCTTC
TRBV4-3	TRBD2	.	TRBJ2-3	CASSQVRLAGEDTQYF	TGCGCCAGCAGCCAAGTCCGACTAGCGGGGGAAGATACGCAGTATTTT
TRBV12-3/TRBV12-4	.	.	TRBJ2-3	CASSPRTGYSTDMQYF	TGTGCCAGCAGCCCACGGACTGGCTATAGCACAGATATGCAATATTTT
TRBV11-2	.	few	TRBJ1-1	CASSLEENTEAFF	TGTGCCAGCAGCTTAGAAGAGAACACTGAAGCTTTCTTT
TRBV24-1	.	many	TRBJ2-1	CATSDLRGAMGSYNEQFF	TGTGCCACCAGTGATTTGAGGGGAGCGATGGGCTCCTACAATGAGCAGTTCTTC
TRBV20-1	TRBD2	few	TRBJ2-3	CSAQHSGRGDTQYF	TGCAGTGCTCAACATAGCGGGAGAGGGGATACGCAGTATTTT